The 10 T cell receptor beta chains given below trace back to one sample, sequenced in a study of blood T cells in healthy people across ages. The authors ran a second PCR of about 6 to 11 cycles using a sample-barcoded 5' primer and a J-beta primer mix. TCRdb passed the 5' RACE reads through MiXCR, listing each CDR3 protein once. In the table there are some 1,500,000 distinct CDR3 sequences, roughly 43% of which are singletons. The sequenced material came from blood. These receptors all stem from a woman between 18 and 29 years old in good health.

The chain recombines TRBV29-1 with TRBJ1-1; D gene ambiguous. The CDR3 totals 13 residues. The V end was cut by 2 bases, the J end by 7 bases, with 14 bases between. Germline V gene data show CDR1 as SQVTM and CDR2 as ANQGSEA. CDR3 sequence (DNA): TGCAGCGTTGAAAGGCTGGCAGCCAATGAAGCTTTCTTT. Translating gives CSVERLAANEAFF.

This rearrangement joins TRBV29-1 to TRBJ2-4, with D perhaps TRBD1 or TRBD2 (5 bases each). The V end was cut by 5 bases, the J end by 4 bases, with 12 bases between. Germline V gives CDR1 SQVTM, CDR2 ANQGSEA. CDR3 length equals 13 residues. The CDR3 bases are TGCAGCGTTAATCCGGGGCCAAAAAACATTCAGTACTTC. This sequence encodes CSVNPGPKNIQYF.

The CDR3 reads CASSYSIPVNEQYF. The CDR3 region has the DNA TGTGCCAGCAGTTACTCGATTCCGGTCAATGAGCAGTACTTC. The V call is TRBV6-2 or TRBV6-3, the J call TRBJ2-7; D is unresolved. V was trimmed by 0 bases and J by 7 bases, leaving 13 bases between them. Per germline, CDR1 MNHEY and CDR2 SVGEGT. The CDR3 extends over 14 amino acids.

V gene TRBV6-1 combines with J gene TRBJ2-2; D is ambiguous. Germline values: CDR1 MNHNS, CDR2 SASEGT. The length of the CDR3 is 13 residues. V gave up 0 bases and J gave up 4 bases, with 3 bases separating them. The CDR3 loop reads CASSEATTGELFF. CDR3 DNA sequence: TGTGCCAGCAGTGAAGCTACCACCGGGGAGCTGTTTTTT.

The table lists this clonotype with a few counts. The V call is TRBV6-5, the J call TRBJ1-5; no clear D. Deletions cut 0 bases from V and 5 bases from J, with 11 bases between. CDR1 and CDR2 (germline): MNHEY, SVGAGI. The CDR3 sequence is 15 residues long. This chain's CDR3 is CASSYSIFSDQPQHF. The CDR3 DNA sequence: TGTGCCAGCAGTTACTCGATATTTTCCGATCAGCCCCAGCATTTT.

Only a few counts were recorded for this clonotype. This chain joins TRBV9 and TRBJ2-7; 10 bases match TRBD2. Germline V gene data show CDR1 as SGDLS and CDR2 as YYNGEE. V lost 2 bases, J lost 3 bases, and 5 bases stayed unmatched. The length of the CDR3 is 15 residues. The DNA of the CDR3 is TGTGCCAGCAGCGTGGACCTAGCGGGAGTCTACGAGCAGTACTTC. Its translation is CASSVDLAGVYEQYF.

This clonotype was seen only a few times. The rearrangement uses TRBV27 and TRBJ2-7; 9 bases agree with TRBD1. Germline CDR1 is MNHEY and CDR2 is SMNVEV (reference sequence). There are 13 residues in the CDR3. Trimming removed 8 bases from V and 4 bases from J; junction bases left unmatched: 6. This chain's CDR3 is CASWGTGRYEQYF. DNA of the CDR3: TGTGCCAGCTGGGGGACAGGGCGGTACGAGCAGTACTTC.

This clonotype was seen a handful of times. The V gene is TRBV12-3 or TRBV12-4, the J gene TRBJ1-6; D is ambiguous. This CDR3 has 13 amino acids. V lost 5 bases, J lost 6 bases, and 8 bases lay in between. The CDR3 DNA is TGTGCCAGCAGTCGGGATTTTAATTCACCCCTCCACTTT. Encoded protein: CASSRDFNSPLHF.

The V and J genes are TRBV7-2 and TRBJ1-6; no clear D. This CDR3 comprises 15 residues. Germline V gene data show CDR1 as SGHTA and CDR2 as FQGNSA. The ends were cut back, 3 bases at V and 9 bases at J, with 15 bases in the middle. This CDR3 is CASSFGNSRASPLHF. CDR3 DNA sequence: TGTGCCAGCAGCTTTGGAAACAGCCGGGCTTCACCCCTCCACTTT.

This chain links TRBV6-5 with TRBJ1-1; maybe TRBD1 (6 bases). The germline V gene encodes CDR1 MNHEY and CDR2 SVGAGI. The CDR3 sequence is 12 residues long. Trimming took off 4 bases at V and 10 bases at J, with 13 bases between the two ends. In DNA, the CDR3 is TGTGCCAGCAGTTCCGGAAACAGGGCAGCTTTCTTT. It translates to CASSSGNRAAFF.